Below, 20 T cell receptor beta chains from the same sample are listed, as sequenced in a study of T cell repertoires in cytomegalovirus infection. Antigens of these TCRs are unknown. TCRdb used MiXCR to reprocess the reads, holding one entry per CDR3 protein. The sample lists approximately 730,000 distinct CDR3 sequences; 30% to 35% were seen once. This specimen was cultured PBMCs, taken from culture after CMV antigen stimulation. These receptors came from a human donor in good health (CMV status not recorded). Some clones in this sample may be carry-over from other donors' samples.

This clonotype has just a few counts. The chain links TRBV7-9 to TRBJ2-7; 8 bases are a match to TRBD1. This CDR3 has 16 residues. V lost 5 bases and J lost 3; bases outside the gene matches: 12. The germline V gene encodes CDR1 SEHNR and CDR2 FQNEAQ (reference sequence). The CDR3 nucleotides are TGTGCCAGCAGCCTAGACAGGGACAGGCCGGGCTACGAGCAGTACTTC. Its protein is CASSLDRDRPGYEQYF.

The gene calls are TRBV10-3 and TRBJ1-5; possibly TRBD1 for D (5 bases). Germline V lookup: CDR1 ENHRY, CDR2 SYGVKD. CDR3 length: 15 residues. V dropped 3 bases and J dropped 4 bases, with 13 bases sitting between them. The CDR3 reads CAISDLAGGNQPQHF. Here the CDR3 DNA reads TGTGCCATCAGTGACCTAGCGGGGGGTAATCAGCCCCAGCATTTT.

There are a few counts of this clonotype. V usage is TRBV30 and J usage is TRBJ2-1; D perhaps matches TRBD2 (6 bases). Trimming pared 3 bases from V and 9 bases from J, leaving 18 bases between. The V gene's germline CDR1 is GTSNPN and CDR2 SVGIG (reference sequence). The CDR3 consists of 14 residues. The CDR3 sequence: CAWSPPTSFSEQFF. The CDR3, as DNA: TGTGCCTGGAGCCCTCCGACTAGTTTTAGTGAGCAGTTCTTC.

The chain combines TRBV19 with TRBJ2-7; D not resolved. The CDR3 has 12 amino acids. Deletions cut 3 bases from V and 7 bases from J, with 10 bases between. Per the germline V gene, CDR1 is LNHDA and CDR2 is SQIVND (reference sequence). The CDR3 loop reads CASSMVLGEQYF. CDR3 coding DNA: TGTGCCAGTAGTATGGTATTGGGTGAGCAGTACTTC.

This chain joins TRBV28 and TRBJ1-1; D might be TRBD1 (5 bases). CDR3 length: 14 amino acids. The ends were cut back, 0 bases at V and 6 bases at J, with 11 bases in the middle. The germline V gene encodes CDR1 MDHEN and CDR2 SYDVKM. The CDR3 is CASSLWRGRAEAFF. CDR3 DNA sequence: TGTGCCAGCAGTTTATGGAGGGGCCGGGCTGAAGCTTTCTTT.

The J gene is TRBJ1-2, the V gene TRBV15, with TRBD1 identical over 7 bases. The V and J ends lost 4 bases and 0 bases, in that order; junction bases with no gene match: 8. This CDR3 comprises 16 residues. Germline CDR1 and CDR2: LNHNV and YYDKDF (reference sequence). The CDR3 protein is CATSTTGFKANYGYTF. The CDR3 bases are TGTGCCACCAGCACGACAGGGTTTAAGGCTAACTATGGCTACACCTTC.

The rearrangement uses TRBV5-4 and TRBJ1-2; D is ambiguous. The CDR3 loop spans 13 amino acids. The ends were cut back, 1 base at V and 1 base at J, with 5 bases in the middle. Germline V gene sequence: CDR1 SGHNT, CDR2 YYREEE (reference sequence). The CDR3 DNA reads TGTGCCAGCAGCTTGTTCAGTAACTATGGCTACACCTTC. This gives the protein CASSLFSNYGYTF. Looking up the rest from reference TRBV5-4 and TRBJ1-2 gives the full variable domain: ETGVTQSPTHLIKTRGQQVTLRCSSQSGHNTVSWYQQALGQGPQFIFQYYREEENGRGNFPPRFSGLQFPNYSSELNVNALELDDSALYLCASSLFSNYGYTFGSGTRLTVV.

The chain recombines TRBV12-3 or TRBV12-4 with TRBJ2-3, with unresolved D. CDR3 length equals 14 residues. V gave up 7 bases and J gave up 4 bases, with 15 bases separating them. This CDR3 reads CASTRLREADTQYF. In DNA, the CDR3 is TGTGCCAGCACCCGACTGAGAGAGGCAGATACGCAGTATTTT.

The chain links TRBV20-1 to TRBJ2-7; TRBD2 might be the D (5 bases). The CDR3 length is 15 residues. Trimming left V 3 bases short and J 2 bases short, with 17 bases between. Per germline, CDR1 DFQATT and CDR2 SNEGSKA (reference sequence). The CDR3 nucleotides are TGCAGTGCTAGTGATCCATCTAGCCCTACCTACGAGCAGTACTTC. Translated: CSASDPSSPTYEQYF.

In this sample, this clonotype turned up many times. The chain is built from TRBV7-8 and TRBJ2-4, with D possibly called TRBD1 or TRBD2 (5 bases each). The CDR3 runs 13 residues. Trimming cost V 2 bases and J 9 bases, with 11 bases left between them. CDR1 and CDR2 (germline): SGHVS, FQNEAQ. The CDR3 protein is CASSLRQGVIQYF. The CDR3 nucleotides are TGTGCCAGCAGCTTACGGCAGGGAGTCATTCAGTACTTC.

This chain uses TRBV29-1 with TRBJ1-3; D may be TRBD1 (5 bases). Trimming cost V 6 bases and J 2 bases, with 11 bases left between them. The CDR3 contains 13 residues. From germline, CDR1 is SQVTM and CDR2 ANQGSEA. CDR3 in DNA: TGCAGCGTCACAACGACAGCTGGAAACACCATATATTTT. It translates to CSVTTTAGNTIYF.

V usage is TRBV18 and J usage is TRBJ1-1; D is ambiguous. The V gene lost 3 bases and the J gene lost 8 bases, with 7 bases spanning the gap. CDR1 KGHSH and CDR2 LQKENI come from the germline V gene. The CDR3 has 11 residues. Written as DNA, the CDR3 is TGTGCCAGCTCACCCGACGGGGAAGCTTTCTTT. The encoded protein is CASSPDGEAFF.

This clonotype was found a few times. This rearrangement joins TRBV6-1 to TRBJ2-2, with 7 bases identical to TRBD2. Germline V gene lookup returns CDR1 MNHNS and CDR2 SASEGT. Unmatched junction bases numbered 7, after V lost 2 bases and J lost 4 bases. CDR3 length: 16 amino acids. The CDR3 coding sequence is TGTGCCAGCAGTGAATGGGCGGGAGATCCCACCGGGGAGCTGTTTTTT. Protein product: CASSEWAGDPTGELFF.

V is TRBV14 and J is TRBJ2-1; D is ambiguous. Trimming stripped 3 bases from V and 5 bases from J, with 8 bases between. The CDR3 covers 13 residues. CDR1 and CDR2 (germline): SGHDN, FVKESK. The CDR3 coding sequence is TGTGCCAGCAGCCAGATACGAGACAATGAGCAGTTCTTC. The encoded protein is CASSQIRDNEQFF.

The chain links TRBV15 to TRBJ1-1; a possible D gene is TRBD1 (5 bases). Trimming took off 3 bases at V and 1 base at J, with 15 bases between the two ends. Germline V gene sequence: CDR1 LNHNV, CDR2 YYDKDF (reference sequence). This CDR3 has 16 amino acids. In DNA, the CDR3 is TGTGCCACCAGCAGTCCGCCGGGACGGGCGAACACTGAAGCTTTCTTT. Amino acid sequence: CATSSPPGRANTEAFF.

The gene calls are TRBV20-1 and TRBJ2-5, with D perhaps TRBD2 (7 bases). V dropped 0 bases and J dropped 2 bases, with 22 bases sitting between them. CDR1 is DFQATT, CDR2 SNEGSKA, per germline (reference sequence). The CDR3 contains 18 residues. The CDR3 loop reads CSARDGGRLAVTQETQYF. The CDR3 DNA sequence: TGCAGTGCTAGAGATGGGGGGCGGCTAGCGGTAACGCAAGAGACCCAGTACTTC.

The J gene is TRBJ2-5, the V gene TRBV7-2; D gene unclear. V lost 8 bases, J lost 0 bases, and 10 bases lay in between. Germline V gene sequence: CDR1 SGHTA, CDR2 FQGNSA. The CDR3 contains 13 residues. As DNA, the CDR3 is TGTGCCAGCTCGAGGCGGTACCAAGAGACCCAGTACTTC. Translation: CASSRRYQETQYF. Full variable domain (missing parts from reference TRBV7-2 and TRBJ2-5): GAGVSQSPSNKVTEKGKDVELRCDPISGHTALYWYRQSLGQGLEFLIYFQGNSAPDKSGLPSDRFSAERTGGSVSTLTIQRTQQEDSAVYLCASSRRYQETQYFGPGTRLLVL.

This clonotype turned up a few times. The gene calls are TRBV24-1 and TRBJ2-2, with D tentatively TRBD1 (5 bases). Germline values: CDR1 KGHDR, CDR2 SFDVKD. The CDR3 covers 16 residues. V was trimmed by 3 bases and J by 6 bases, leaving 16 bases between them. The CDR3 sequence is CATSDPLRGNAGELFF. CDR3 nucleotides: TGTGCCACCAGTGATCCTCTTAGGGGTAACGCCGGGGAGCTGTTTTTT.

This clonotype came up a few times. The genes are TRBV7-9 and TRBJ2-3; D is possibly TRBD2 (5 bases). Germline V lookup: CDR1 SEHNR, CDR2 FQNEAQ (reference sequence). V lost 1 base, J lost 2 bases, and 16 bases lay in between. This CDR3 has 17 residues. In DNA, the CDR3 is TGTGCCAGCAGCTTAGAGGCCCTTCGCGGGCTCACAGATACGCAGTATTTT. Translation gives CASSLEALRGLTDTQYF. Combining the CDR3 with reference TRBV7-9 and TRBJ2-3 gives the whole variable domain DTGVSQNPRHKITKRGQNVTFRCDPISEHNRLYWYRQTLGQGPEFLTYFQNEAQLEKSRLLSDRFSAERPKGSFSTLEIQRTEQGDSAMYLCASSLEALRGLTDTQYFGPGTRLTVL.

V is TRBV7-9 and J is TRBJ1-2; D might be TRBD1 (5 bases). The CDR3 spans 15 residues. The V gene's germline CDR1 is SEHNR and CDR2 FQNEAQ (reference sequence). V lost 4 bases and J 1 base, leaving 13 bases between the germline ends. In DNA, the CDR3 is TGTGCCAGCAGCTCAAGCGGGGCCCATAACTATGGCTACACCTTC. Amino acid sequence: CASSSSGAHNYGYTF.